The entry that follows covers one T cell receptor (beta chain) sequence. This clone was observed a few times. Its antigen remains undetermined. Per-base quality was not reported, and no clone a single base away is much larger than it. Here V drops 6 bases and J drops 5 bases, and the junction holds 13 bases not matched to any gene. There are 15 amino acids in the CDR3, from cysteine to phenylalanine inclusive. Only the CDR3 DNA is retained, 45 bases long and in frame from the first base. CDR1 is given as MDHEN and CDR2 as SYDVKM, both from the germline V gene. From each donor, a single peripheral blood sample of approximately 120 mL on average was drawn into heparinised tubes. Naive, central memory, regulatory and stem cell-like memory CD4+ T cells were sorted on a BD FACSAria II using a panel including CD45RO, CCR7, CD25, CD127, CD95 and CD27. A purity above 98% was achieved for all sorted populations. PBMCs were isolated right away by Lymphoprep density gradient centrifugation and were stained directly, without culture. Samples were stained and sorted in pairs, with one healthy donor and one patient per experiment, so that batch effects were minimized.

This sample was taken from a study of beta chain features in type 1 diabetes (dated by TCRdb to 2016 to 2019). Regarding the complete study: No differences in mean age, gender distribution, total cell number or subset yield were found between patients and healthy donors. Naive and central memory subsets were obtained from all 30 or so donors, but regulatory and stem cell-like memory subsets were isolated from only 8 patients and roughly 8 healthy donors. A total of roughly 100 million sorted cells were examined across all samples, and the number of cells per subset was strongly correlated with RNA yield. The study compared the TCRB repertoires of sorted circulating CD4+ T cell subsets in recently diagnosed type 1 diabetes patients with those in matched healthy donors.

Results the study describes overall, beyond this receptor: Type 1 diabetes patients showed a moderate but significant shortening of TCRB CDR3 length in all four CD4+ subsets. Because cDNA was sequenced instead of genomic DNA, highly expressing activated cells could be over-represented, though the groups showed no difference in activation or CD3 levels. Shorter templates might be favored by PCR, yet because patient and control samples were amplified and corrected together, any such skew would affect both groups equally. Patients with type 1 diabetes made fewer insertions and deleted more nucleotides at VDJ recombination sites, implying thymic rearrangement abnormalities. HLA sub-analyses involved small numbers of individuals, so any influence of HLA type on TCRB rearrangement remained unresolved. The naive, central memory and regulatory TCRB repertoires appeared to resemble one another more closely among patients than among healthy donors.

The entire amount of isolated RNA was reverse transcribed using the High Capacity cDNA Reverse Transcription Kit, so the sequenced TCRB transcripts were expressed ones. Deep immunoSEQ sequencing was performed on naive, central memory and regulatory T cell samples, with an average of roughly 3.5 million total reads per sample. Sorted cells were lysed in RLT buffer and RNA was extracted with DNase-treated RNeasy Micro or Mini kits, depending on cell number. Each cell subset was processed on its own to prevent cross-contamination, while patient and healthy donor samples were processed together. TCRB sequences were amplified from cDNA with the immunoSEQ multiplex PCR, producing 87-bp fragments spanning the CDR3 region. The amplicons were sequenced using the Illumina HiSeq platform. Per the source publication's procedure: PCR bias was corrected computationally using synthetic template baselines, and reads within Hamming distance 2 were collapsed, with unmergeable singletons discarded. Reads were aligned against IMGT so that V, D and J genes, CDR3 length and insertions or deletions at six rearrangement sites could be assigned. Within each subset, clonotype counts were normalized to sorted cell number, after which true diversity and Gini coefficients were computed with the tcR R package. The overlap coefficient, calculated on TCRB nucleotide sequences, was used to measure repertoire sharing. As stored in TCRdb, this immuneACCESS dataset retains in-frame rearrangements with V and J assigned. A fraction of the clones does not appear; measured against another copy, unresolved V genes explain less than half of the discrepancy, and the remainder lacks a known reason. V and J calls and clone size are as listed in that table; D and trimming were resolved from the DNA. The sample profile shows about 150,000 clones; about 8.1% of them were found once. The ten largest clones add up to 0.5% to 0.65% of the sample.

The sample comprised central memory CD4+ T cells from blood. The clonotype comes from a man aged 18 to 30 in good health. This receptor chain uses TRBV28 and TRBJ2-7, and 7 junction bases match TRBD1. The CDR3 here reads CASRRNRGGLNEQYF. The DNA is as follows: TGTGCCAGCAGACGAAACAGGGGTGGGTTGAACGAGCAGTACTTC.